The next 10 T cell receptor beta chains were all read from a single sample in a study of blood T cell repertoires in COVID-19. Method: immunoSEQ multiplex PCR; TCRdb's copy keeps in-frame clones and lacks some. In the table there are 74,000 or so clones, approximately 89% of which are singletons. What was sequenced was peripheral blood. These TCRs come from a human donor in a cohort sampled during active COVID-19.

V usage is TRBV7-3 and J usage is TRBJ1-3, with D perhaps matching TRBD1 (5 bases). The V end lost 2 bases, the J end lost 0 bases, and 11 bases lay between the germline ends. The germline V gene has CDR1 SGHTA and CDR2 FQGTGA. The CDR3 consists of 16 residues. The CDR3 loop is CASSLPGFVSGNTIYF. CDR3 DNA sequence: TGTGCCAGCAGCTTACCAGGGTTTGTCTCTGGAAACACCATATATTTT.

V gene TRBV6-6 combines with J gene TRBJ1-4; D is uncertain. With 5 bases removed from V and 5 bases from J, the gap between germline ends came to 15 bases. Germline-derived CDR1 and CDR2 are MNHNY and SVGAGI (reference sequence). This CDR3 region has 15 residues. The CDR3 spells CASSTRTAGNEKLFF. The CDR3 DNA follows: TGTGCCAGCAGTACGCGGACGGCGGGGAATGAAAAACTGTTTTTT.

The chain combines TRBV28 with TRBJ1-2, with 7 bases aligning to TRBD1. Germline trimming cut 3 bases from V and 2 bases from J; bases unmatched to any gene: 9. This CDR3 is 16 amino acids long. Germline V CDR1 and CDR2: MDHEN, SYDVKM. CDR3 region: CASSFETGRNNYGYTF. The CDR3, as DNA: TGTGCCAGCAGTTTCGAGACAGGGAGGAACAACTATGGCTACACCTTC.

This clone occurred a few times. The chain combines TRBV6-5 with TRBJ1-4; D not resolved. The CDR3 spans 15 residues. Trimming removed 6 bases at V and 8 bases at J, with 19 bases between. Germline V gene sequence: CDR1 MNHEY, CDR2 SVGAGI. CDR3: CASSTNGLAGEKLFF. The CDR3 DNA is TGTGCCAGCAGCACTAACGGGTTAGCTGGGGAAAAACTGTTTTTT.

This CDR3 reads CASSKGGSRTEVQPQHF. CDR3 sequence (DNA): TGTGCCAGTAGTAAAGGAGGAAGTCGGACAGAGGTTCAGCCCCAGCATTTT. The chain joins TRBV19 to TRBJ1-5; possibly TRBD1 for D (6 bases). Per germline, CDR1 LNHDA and CDR2 SQIVND (reference sequence). Trimming took off 4 bases at V and 6 bases at J, with 22 bases between the two ends. The CDR3 runs 17 residues.

The chain joins TRBV5-1 to TRBJ2-1; 7 bases fit TRBD1. This CDR3 is built from 14 residues. From germline, CDR1 is SGHRS and CDR2 YFSETQ. J was trimmed by 4 bases and V by 4 bases; bases with no gene match: 5. The CDR3 DNA sequence: TGCGCCAGCAGCCCGGGACAGAATTACAATGAGCAGTTCTTC. This translates into CASSPGQNYNEQFF.

CDR3 nucleotides: TGTGCCAGCAGCTCTCAGGACAGGGCCTACTATGGCTACACCTTC. Residues: CASSSQDRAYYGYTF. The chain uses TRBV5-5 and TRBJ1-2, with 8 bases that match TRBD1. Germline V CDR1 and CDR2: SGHKS, YYEKEE (reference sequence). The CDR3 spans 15 residues. The J segment lost 3 bases and the V segment lost 3 bases, leaving 7 bases of the junction unmatched.

The chain couples TRBV28 to TRBJ2-7, with 11 positions matching TRBD1. Germline assignment: CDR1 MDHEN and CDR2 SYDVKM. The CDR3 extends over 15 amino acids. Germline trimming cut 4 bases from V and 5 bases from J; bases unmatched to any gene: 7. CDR3: CASSSFGQGANEQYF. CDR3 DNA: TGTGCCAGCAGTTCCTTCGGACAGGGGGCGAACGAGCAGTACTTC.

This chain uses TRBV19 with TRBJ2-7; maybe TRBD2 (5 bases). V dropped 5 bases and J dropped 7 bases, with 15 bases sitting between them. The length of the CDR3 is 13 residues. CDR1 and CDR2 from the germline V gene are LNHDA and SQIVND (reference sequence). CDR3 sequence reads: CASSPRRAWEQYF. CDR3 sequence (DNA): TGTGCCAGTAGTCCCAGGCGGGCTTGGGAGCAGTACTTC.

This clone has just a few counts. The chain uses TRBV18 and TRBJ2-7; 7 bases line up with TRBD1. This CDR3 has 13 residues. CDR1 and CDR2 from the germline V gene are KGHSH and LQKENI. The ends lost 10 bases at V and 7 bases at J; junction bases unmatched: 13. The chain's CDR3 is CATRQGLRREQYF. The CDR3 nucleotides read TGTGCCACCCGACAGGGCCTAAGGAGGGAGCAGTACTTC. The full variable domain, in which reference TRBV18 and TRBJ2-7 provide the parts outside the CDR3, is NAGVMQNPRHLVRRRGQEARLRCSPMKGHSHVYWYRQLPEEGLKFMVYLQKENIIDESGMPKERFSAEFPKEGPSILRIQQVVRGDSAAYFCATRQGLRREQYFGPGTRLTVT.